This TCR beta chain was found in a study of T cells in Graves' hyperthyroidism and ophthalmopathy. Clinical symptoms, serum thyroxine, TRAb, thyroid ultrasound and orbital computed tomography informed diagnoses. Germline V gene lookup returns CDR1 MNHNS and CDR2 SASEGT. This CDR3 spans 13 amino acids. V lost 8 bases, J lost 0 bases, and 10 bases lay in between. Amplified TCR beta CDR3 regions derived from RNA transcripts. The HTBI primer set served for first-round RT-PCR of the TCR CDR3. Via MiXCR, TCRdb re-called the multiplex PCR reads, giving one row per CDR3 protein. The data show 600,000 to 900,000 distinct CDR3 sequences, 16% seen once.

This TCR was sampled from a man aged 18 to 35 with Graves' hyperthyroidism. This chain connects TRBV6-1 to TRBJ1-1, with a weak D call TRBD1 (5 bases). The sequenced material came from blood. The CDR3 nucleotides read TGTGCCAGCTGGGACGGCCTGAACACTGAAGCTTTCTTT. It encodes CASWDGLNTEAFF.